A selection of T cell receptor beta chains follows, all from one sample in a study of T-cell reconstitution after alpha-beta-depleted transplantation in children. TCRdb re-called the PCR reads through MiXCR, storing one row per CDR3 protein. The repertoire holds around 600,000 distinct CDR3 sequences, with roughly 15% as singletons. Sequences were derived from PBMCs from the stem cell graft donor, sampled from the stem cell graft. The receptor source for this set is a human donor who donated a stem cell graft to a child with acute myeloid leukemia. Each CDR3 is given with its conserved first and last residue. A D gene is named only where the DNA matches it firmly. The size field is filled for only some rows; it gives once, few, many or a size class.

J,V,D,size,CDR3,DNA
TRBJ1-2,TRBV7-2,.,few,CASSRVQQGTYGYTF,TGTGCCAGCAGCCGAGTCCAGCAGGGGACCTATGGCTACACCTTC
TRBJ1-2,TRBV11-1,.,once,CASSLGLGTYSNYGYTF,TGTGCCAGCAGCTTAGGGCTCGGGACATATAGTAACTATGGCTACACCTTC
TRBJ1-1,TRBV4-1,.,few,CASSQVSGDEAFF,TGCGCCAGCAGCCAAGTTTCCGGGGACGAAGCTTTCTTT
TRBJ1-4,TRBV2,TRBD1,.,CASHLLGGATNEKLFF,TGTGCCAGCCACCTACTAGGGGGCGCAACTAATGAAAAACTGTTTTTT
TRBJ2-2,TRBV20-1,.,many,CSAPSRDANTGELFF,TGCAGTGCTCCGTCCCGGGACGCGAACACCGGGGAGCTGTTTTTT
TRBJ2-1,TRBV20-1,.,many,CSASRPSDEQFF,TGCAGTGCTAGTCGACCTAGCGATGAGCAGTTCTTC
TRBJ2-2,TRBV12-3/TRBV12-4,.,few,CASSDQGYGELFF,TGTGCCAGCAGTGATCAGGGTTACGGGGAGCTGTTTTTT
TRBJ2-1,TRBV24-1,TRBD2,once,CATSGLPSGGREQFF,TGTGCCACCAGCGGGTTGCCTAGCGGGGGCCGAGAGCAGTTCTTC
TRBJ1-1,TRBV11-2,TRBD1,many,CASSLERQGARNTEAFF,TGTGCCAGCAGCTTAGAGCGGCAGGGGGCCAGGAACACTGAAGCTTTCTTT
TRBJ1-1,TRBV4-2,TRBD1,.,CASSQIGQGNTEAFF,TGTGCCAGCAGCCAAATTGGACAGGGGAACACTGAAGCTTTCTTT
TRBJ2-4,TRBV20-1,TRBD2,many,CSAPWLAGGRVYF,TGCAGTGCCCCCTGGCTAGCGGGGGGACGAGTGTACTTC
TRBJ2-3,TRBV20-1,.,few,CSASSSGVSTDTQYF,TGCAGTGCTAGTTCGTCGGGGGTGAGCACAGATACGCAGTATTTT
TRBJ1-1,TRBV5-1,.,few,CASSLQERGEAFF,TGCGCCAGCAGCTTGCAAGAGAGGGGTGAAGCTTTCTTT
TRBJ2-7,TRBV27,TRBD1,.,CASSQGGQGIYEQYF,TGTGCCAGCAGTCAGGGAGGACAGGGAATCTACGAGCAGTACTTC
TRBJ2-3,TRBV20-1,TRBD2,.,CSAAGTSSDTQYF,TGCAGTGCTGCCGGGACTAGCTCAGATACGCAGTATTTT
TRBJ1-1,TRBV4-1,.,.,CASSQDQGLGNTEAFF,TGCGCCAGCAGCCAAGATCAGGGGTTGGGGAACACTGAAGCTTTCTTT
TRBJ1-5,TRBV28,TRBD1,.,CASMKDRAYQPQHF,TGTGCCAGCATGAAGGACAGGGCGTATCAGCCCCAGCATTTT
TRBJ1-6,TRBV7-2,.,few,CASSLEGHPNSPLHF,TGTGCCAGCAGTCTGGAGGGACACCCTAATTCACCCCTCCACTTT
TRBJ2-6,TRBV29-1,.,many,CSVGSGANVLTF,TGCAGCGTTGGGTCTGGGGCCAACGTCCTGACTTTC
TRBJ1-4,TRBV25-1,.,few,CASSPSDSNEKLFF,TGTGCCAGCAGTCCCTCGGACTCGAACGAAAAACTGTTTTTT
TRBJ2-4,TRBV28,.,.,CASSFGFSAIQYF,TGTGCCAGCAGTTTTGGGTTTAGCGCCATTCAGTACTTC
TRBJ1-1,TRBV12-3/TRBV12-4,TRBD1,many,CASSQTGSLYTEAFF,TGTGCCAGCAGTCAGACAGGGAGTTTGTACACTGAAGCTTTCTTT
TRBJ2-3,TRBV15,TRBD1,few,CATSKHRGRTDTQYF,TGTGCCACCAGCAAGCACAGGGGGCGCACAGATACGCAGTATTTT
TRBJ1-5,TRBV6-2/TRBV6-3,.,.,CASSYSGPGQPQHF,TGTGCCAGCAGTTACTCGGGCCCGGGGCAGCCCCAGCATTTT
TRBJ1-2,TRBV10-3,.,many,CAVASNYGYTF,TGTGCCGTTGCCTCTAACTATGGCTACACCTTC